The present entry profiles one T cell receptor beta chain with its context. Its antigen is still unknown. The CDR3 is 14 residues long. From germline, CDR1 is SGHRS and CDR2 YFSETQ. V lost 4 bases to trimming and J lost 5 bases; unmatched junction nucleotides: 7. The table came from immunoSEQ multiplex PCR; TCRdb's copy has only in-frame clones and leaves some out. Of about 470,000 clones listed, about 90% were seen once; the top ten hold around 4.5%. Indicated treatment: some 19 received Ad26.COV2.S at low or high dose, single or two shots; several received placebo; per-sample allocation not given. At day 63 after the first vaccine or placebo injection, samples were drawn. These data are taken from a study of Ad26.COV2.S vaccination and SARS-CoV-2 variants. General study points: People given the vaccine had a wider spike-specific TCR breadth than placebo recipients did.

This chain links TRBV5-1 with TRBJ2-7; 9 bases line up with TRBD1. Sequenced material: peripheral blood, taken in a trial of Ad26.COV2.S vaccine versus placebo. The sequence came from a person aged 18-65 years who received the Ad26.COV2.S COVID-19 vaccine or a placebo. The CDR3 is CASSDGTGSHEQYF. CDR3 bases: TGCGCCAGCAGCGACGGGACAGGGTCCCACGAGCAGTACTTC.